This passage covers 28 T cell receptor beta chains from one sample sequenced in a study of T cell responses to AZD1222 COVID-19 vaccine. Measured with immunoSEQ multiplex PCR; TCRdb has only the in-frame clones, and not every one. The sample lists some 96,000 clones, around nine tenths occurring once. The sequences come from peripheral blood, collected on day 0 of AZD1222 vaccination. The receptors shown here come from an adult in good health.

This sequence joins TRBV24-1 and TRBJ2-7; D might be TRBD1 (5 bases). Germline assignment: CDR1 KGHDR and CDR2 SFDVKD. Trimming stripped 5 bases from V and 2 bases from J, with 12 bases between. The CDR3 extends over 14 amino acids. The CDR3 DNA reads TGTGCCACCAGTGGTGGACATACCACCTACGAGCAGTACTTC. Its protein is CATSGGHTTYEQYF.

In this sample, this clone turned up a few times. The chain recombines TRBV18 with TRBJ2-7, with 10 positions matching TRBD2. This CDR3 is built from 14 residues. Trimming removed 5 bases from V and 5 bases from J; junction bases left unmatched: 6. Germline CDR1 and CDR2: KGHSH and LQKENI. Here the CDR3 DNA reads TGTGCCAGCTCAGCTAGCGGGAGAACCAACGAGCAGTACTTC. This sequence encodes CASSASGRTNEQYF.

V usage is TRBV28 and J usage is TRBJ1-5; D might be TRBD1 (5 bases). The CDR3 loop spans 15 amino acids. CDR1 is MDHEN, CDR2 SYDVKM, per germline. V lost 5 bases to trimming and J lost 9 bases, with 20 bases between them. The CDR3 region is CASSIIQTGPRPQHF. As DNA, the CDR3 is TGTGCCAGCAGTATAATCCAAACAGGTCCTAGGCCCCAGCATTTT. The full variable domain, its missing parts supplied by reference TRBV28 and TRBJ1-5, is DVKVTQSSRYLVKRTGEKVFLECVQDMDHENMFWYRQDPGLGLRLIYFSYDVKMKEKGDIPEGYSVSREKKERFSLILESASTNQTSMYLCASSIIQTGPRPQHFGDGTRLSIL.

The chain employs TRBV28 and TRBJ2-7; D is ambiguous. V lost 2 bases to trimming and J lost 2 bases, with 10 bases between them. Germline values: CDR1 MDHEN, CDR2 SYDVKM. The CDR3 extends over 14 amino acids. CDR3 in DNA: TGTGCCAGCAGTTTAGCGCAGACTGCCTACGAGCAGTACTTC. This sequence encodes CASSLAQTAYEQYF.

The chain uses TRBV18 and TRBJ2-5; the match to TRBD1 covers 8 bases. Germline V gene data show CDR1 as KGHSH and CDR2 as LQKENI. V shed 4 bases and J 2 bases; nucleotides not matched to a gene: 0. The CDR3 sequence is 13 residues long. CDR3 sequence reads: CASSRDRQETQYF. The CDR3 coding sequence is TGTGCCAGCTCACGGGACAGGCAAGAGACCCAGTACTTC.

The rearrangement joins TRBV19 to TRBJ2-7; 9 bases are shared with TRBD1. Trimming removed 5 bases from V and 2 bases from J; junction bases left unmatched: 7. Germline CDR1 LNHDA, CDR2 SQIVND (reference sequence). The length of the CDR3 is 15 residues. Written as DNA, the CDR3 is TGTGCCAGTAGTCTAGGACAGGGGAAACCCTACGAGCAGTACTTC. Translated: CASSLGQGKPYEQYF.

The gene calls are TRBV19 and TRBJ1-5; TRBD1 aligns across 7 bases. Per the germline V gene, CDR1 is LNHDA and CDR2 is SQIVND (reference sequence). CDR3 length equals 16 residues. The ends lost 6 bases at V and 0 bases at J; junction bases unmatched: 8. The CDR3 is CASSEQGKSSNQPQHF. The CDR3 DNA sequence: TGTGCCAGTAGCGAACAGGGGAAATCTAGCAATCAGCCCCAGCATTTT.

The chain joins TRBV20-1 to TRBJ2-7; no reliable D call. This CDR3 contains 13 residues. Germline V gives CDR1 DFQATT, CDR2 SNEGSKA (reference sequence). Trimming removed 3 bases at V and 2 bases at J, with 11 bases between. CDR3 region: CSASFMGPYEQYF. The CDR3 coding sequence is TGCAGTGCTAGTTTCATGGGCCCCTACGAGCAGTACTTC.

This rearrangement joins TRBV27 to TRBJ2-1; the match to TRBD2 covers 11 bases. With V trimmed by 8 bases and J by 7 bases, 10 bases remained unmatched. Germline CDR1 MNHEY, CDR2 SMNVEV (reference sequence). CDR3 length equals 15 residues. The CDR3 loop reads CASAILAGEGNEQFF. The CDR3 nucleotides read TGTGCCAGCGCCATACTAGCGGGAGAAGGAAATGAGCAGTTCTTC.

This rearrangement joins TRBV5-1 to TRBJ2-7; 10 bases match TRBD1. This CDR3 is 15 amino acids long. Losses at the gene ends were 4 bases for V and 0 bases for J; bases not matched to a gene: 4. Germline V gene lookup returns CDR1 SGHRS and CDR2 YFSETQ. The CDR3 spells CASSGGQGISYEQYF. CDR3 nucleotide sequence: TGCGCCAGCAGCGGGGGACAGGGGATCTCCTACGAGCAGTACTTC.

CDR3 loop: CSVGARVNTEAFF. The DNA of the CDR3 is TGCAGCGTTGGTGCGCGCGTGAACACTGAAGCTTTCTTT. This chain uses TRBV29-1 with TRBJ1-1; D ambiguous. Per the germline V gene, CDR1 is SQVTM and CDR2 is ANQGSEA. The CDR3 totals 13 residues. V was pared by 4 bases and J by 0 bases, with 9 bases between. The entire variable domain, with the rest obtained from reference TRBV29-1 and TRBJ1-1, is as follows: SAVISQKPSRDICQRGTSLTIQCQVDSQVTMMFWYRQQPGQSLTLIATANQGSEATYESGFVIDKFPISRPNLTFSTLTVSNMSPEDSSIYLCSVGARVNTEAFFGQGTRLTVV.

The chain links TRBV27 to TRBJ2-1, with 11 bases lining up with TRBD1. CDR3 size: 15 residues. J gave up 6 bases and V 3 bases, and 4 bases lay outside the gene matches. Looked up from germline, CDR1 is MNHEY and CDR2 is SMNVEV (reference sequence). As DNA, the CDR3 is TGTGCCAGCAGTTTCATCGGGACAGGGGGCAATGAGCAGTTCTTC. Its protein product is CASSFIGTGGNEQFF.

The chain recombines TRBV5-4 with TRBJ2-2; D not certain. The CDR3 has 15 residues. Trimming left V 5 bases short and J 3 bases short, with 14 bases between. Germline V gene data show CDR1 as SGHNT and CDR2 as YYREEE (reference sequence). The CDR3 region has the DNA TGTGCCAGCAGTCTGGGTTTAAAATACACCGGGGAGCTGTTTTTT. Its translation is CASSLGLKYTGELFF.

The chain employs TRBV29-1 and TRBJ1-3; D not certain. In germline, CDR1 is SQVTM, CDR2 ANQGSEA. The CDR3 spans 15 residues. V lost 0 bases and J lost 0, with 9 bases in between. The CDR3 region has the DNA TGCAGCGTTGAAGACCGACAAGGCTCTGGAAACACCATATATTTT. This encodes CSVEDRQGSGNTIYF.

V is TRBV20-1 and J is TRBJ1-5, with D hard to call. Germline CDR1 and CDR2: DFQATT and SNEGSKA (reference sequence). The CDR3 runs to 11 residues. V shed 4 bases and J shed 5 bases, with 6 bases lying between them. The CDR3 DNA is TGCAGTGCTACCCCTGATCAGCCCCAGCATTTT. Its protein product is CSATPDQPQHF.

The chain joins TRBV2 to TRBJ1-5; D is possibly TRBD1 (6 bases). Germline CDR1 and CDR2: SNHLY and FYNNEI. This CDR3 comprises 16 residues. Deletions cut 2 bases from V and 1 base from J, with 12 bases between. CDR3: CASSEPGARSNQPQHF. CDR3 bases: TGTGCCAGCAGTGAACCGGGGGCGCGGAGCAATCAGCCCCAGCATTTT.

This clone was seen once. This same CDR3 is encoded by further DNA sequences in the sample. This chain joins TRBV3-1 (or the pseudogene TRBV3-2) and TRBJ1-2; tentative D call: TRBD1 (5 bases). The germline gives CDR1 LGHDT, CDR2 YNNKEL (reference sequence). The CDR3 extends over 13 amino acids. V lost 1 base to trimming and J lost 6 bases, with 9 bases between them. The CDR3 DNA reads as TGTGCCAGCAGCCAAGGGGGCGGGAATGGCTACACCTTC. It specifies CASSQGGGNGYTF.

The V gene is TRBV2, the J gene TRBJ2-2; tentative D call: TRBD2 (6 bases). V shed 7 bases and J shed 5 bases, with 41 bases lying between them. The germline CDR1 and CDR2 sequences are SNHLY and FYNNEI. The CDR3 consists of 23 residues. The DNA for the CDR3 is TGTGCCAGCAACCCCCAACGAAGTTGGACTATCCAAATGAACCCCCGCGGGACCGGGGAGCTGTTTTTT. It specifies CASNPQRSWTIQMNPRGTGELFF. Based on the CDR3 plus reference TRBV2 and TRBJ2-2, the full variable domain is EPEVTQTPSHQVTQMGQEVILRCVPISNHLYFYWYRQILGQKVEFLVSFYNNEISEKSEIFDDQFSVERPDGSNFTLKIRSTKLEDSAMYFCASNPQRSWTIQMNPRGTGELFFGEGSRLTVL.

In DNA, the CDR3 is TGTGCCAGCAGCTTCGGTTCCCAGGTGGCTACCCAGTACTTC. It yields the protein CASSFGSQVATQYF. The rearrangement links TRBV11-1 to TRBJ2-5; D not certain. Germline loops: CDR1 SGHAT, CDR2 FQDESV (reference sequence). The CDR3 extends over 14 amino acids. Trimming cost V 3 bases and J 8 bases, with 16 bases left between them. The full variable domain, in which reference TRBV11-1 and TRBJ2-5 provide the parts outside the CDR3, is EAEVAQSPRYKITEKSQAVAFWCDPISGHATLYWYRQILGQGPELLVQFQDESVVDDSQLPKDRFSAERLKGVDSTLKIQPAELGDSAMYLCASSFGSQVATQYFGPGTRLLVL.

This clone was observed a few times. The genes are TRBV18 and TRBJ1-1; 7 nucleotides agree with TRBD1. The CDR3 consists of 13 residues. V gave up 1 base and J gave up 5 bases; unmatched junction bases: 1. CDR1 KGHSH and CDR2 LQKENI come from the germline V gene. In DNA, the CDR3 is TGTGCCAGCTCACCACTCAGGGGGACTGAAGCTTTCTTT. This translates into CASSPLRGTEAFF.

This chain uses TRBV6-5 with TRBJ2-7; D possibly uses TRBD1 or TRBD2 (7 bases each). Trimming took 2 bases from V and 6 from J, leaving 11 bases between them. This CDR3 has 13 amino acids. The V gene's germline CDR1 is MNHEY and CDR2 SVGAGI. This CDR3 is CASSYDREGEQYF. For the CDR3, the DNA is TGTGCCAGCAGTTACGACAGGGAGGGCGAGCAGTACTTC.

This clone was found once. The chain combines TRBV6-5 with TRBJ1-1, with D hard to call. V was trimmed by 5 bases and J by 10 bases, leaving 17 bases between them. Germline CDR1 reads MNHEY; CDR2 reads SVGAGI. There are 13 residues in the CDR3. This CDR3 reads CASSNAGKSGAFF. The DNA of the CDR3 is TGTGCCAGCAGTAACGCGGGGAAGAGTGGAGCTTTCTTT.

The chain carries TRBV3-1 (or the pseudogene TRBV3-2) and TRBJ2-7; D possibly corresponds to TRBD2 (5 bases). The V and J ends lost 4 bases and 6 bases respectively, with 10 bases between them. The CDR3 covers 12 residues. Germline CDR1 is LGHDT and CDR2 is YNNKEL (reference sequence). The CDR3 is CASSPGKVEQYF. The CDR3 DNA sequence: TGTGCCAGCAGCCCGGGGAAGGTCGAGCAGTACTTC.

This clone was recorded once. The rearrangement links TRBV19 to TRBJ2-3; D is perhaps TRBD2 (6 bases). V dropped 3 bases and J dropped 1 base, with 17 bases sitting between them. The germline gives CDR1 LNHDA, CDR2 SQIVND (reference sequence). This CDR3 comprises 17 residues. CDR3 DNA sequence: TGTGCCAGTAGTATTGTGCGCCGACTAGATGGCACAGATACGCAGTATTTT. It yields the protein CASSIVRRLDGTDTQYF.

The chain links TRBV28 to TRBJ1-1; D call uncertain. The CDR3 is made up of 15 amino acids. CDR1 MDHEN and CDR2 SYDVKM come from the germline V gene. The ends were cut back, 7 bases at V and 4 bases at J, with 19 bases in the middle. The CDR3 loop reads CASTIPRRKITEAFF. The CDR3 DNA is TGTGCCAGCACCATTCCGAGACGGAAAATCACTGAAGCTTTCTTT.

The chain recombines TRBV3-1 (or the pseudogene TRBV3-2) with TRBJ1-2; D not resolved. CDR3 length: 14 amino acids. Trimming took off 1 base at V and 3 bases at J, with 9 bases between the two ends. Germline CDR1 and CDR2: LGHDT and YNNKEL (reference sequence). The CDR3 DNA reads TGTGCCAGCAGCCAAGCAGGCAGCTACTATGGCTACACCTTC. Translated: CASSQAGSYYGYTF.

This rearrangement joins TRBV29-1 to TRBJ2-1; 11 bases fit TRBD2. This CDR3 comprises 17 residues. V shed 2 bases, J shed 5 bases, and the junction held 11 bases outside the gene matches. Germline CDR1 is SQVTM and CDR2 is ANQGSEA. The CDR3 protein is CSVELRTGTSGNNEQFF. CDR3 DNA: TGCAGCGTTGAACTGAGGACCGGGACTAGCGGAAACAATGAGCAGTTCTTC.

The chain uses TRBV6-5 and TRBJ2-7, with D possibly TRBD1 on 5 matching bases. Per germline, CDR1 MNHEY and CDR2 SVGAGI. The CDR3 contains 16 residues. The ends were cut back, 6 bases at V and 1 base at J, with 19 bases in the middle. The CDR3 spells CASSYAREIPSYEQYF. CDR3 nucleotide sequence: TGTGCCAGCAGCTACGCCAGGGAAATACCATCCTACGAGCAGTACTTC.